The 28 T cell receptor beta chains below were found in one sample sequenced in a study of T cells in Graves' hyperthyroidism and ophthalmopathy. From RNA transcripts, TCR beta CDR3 regions were amplified. The TCR CDR3 was amplified in a first-round RT-PCR using the HTBI primer set. TCRdb recomputed calls from the multiplex PCR reads with MiXCR, one row per CDR3 protein. The repertoire includes some 270,000 distinct CDR3 sequences, about an eighth of them detected once, and 7.9% sits in the top ten. The sequenced sample consisted of blood. The receptors here all came from a woman in her thirties or forties with Graves' hyperthyroidism.

The V call is TRBV12-3 or TRBV12-4, the J call TRBJ2-5, with D perhaps assigned TRBD1 or TRBD2 (5 bases each). V was cut by 8 bases and J by 2 bases, with 21 bases left in between. There are 16 residues in the CDR3. Written as DNA, the CDR3 is TGTGCCAGCTCCCTGTCCGGGGCCTCAACTCAAGAGACCCAGTACTTC. Its protein is CASSLSGASTQETQYF.

This clonotype has ten or more counts. The chain employs TRBV20-1 and TRBJ2-5; 8 bases are shared with TRBD2. V trimming: 4 bases; J trimming: 5 bases; junction bases outside the gene matches: 9. CDR1 is DFQATT and CDR2 is SNEGSKA in the germline V gene (reference sequence). This CDR3 contains 14 residues. The CDR3 is CSAKTSGGAETQYF. The CDR3 region has the DNA TGCAGTGCTAAAACTAGCGGAGGGGCGGAGACCCAGTACTTC.

Many counts were recorded for this clonotype. The V gene is TRBV6-1, the J gene TRBJ2-1; TRBD1 agrees at 9 bases. The CDR3 has 13 residues. The germline V gene encodes CDR1 MNHNS and CDR2 SASEGT. Trimming took 6 bases from V and 9 from J; bases not matched to a gene: 6. Here the CDR3 DNA reads TGTGCCAGCAGCCCTAGACAGGGGGGTGAGCAGTTCTTC. Its translation: CASSPRQGGEQFF.

This clonotype was observed at least ten times. The chain links TRBV29-1 to TRBJ2-7, with D maybe TRBD2 (5 bases). The V gene's germline CDR1 is SQVTM and CDR2 ANQGSEA. The CDR3 has 13 amino acids. Trimming shortened V by 6 bases and J by 2 bases, and 14 bases separated the two germline ends. CDR3 region: CSVQLALTYEQYF. The CDR3 DNA is TGCAGCGTCCAGCTAGCATTAACCTACGAGCAGTACTTC.

This clonotype was detected ten times or more. This sequence joins TRBV2 and TRBJ1-3; the D is unclear. Trimming pared 1 base from V and 5 bases from J, leaving 6 bases between. The length of the CDR3 is 13 residues. Germline-derived CDR1 and CDR2 are SNHLY and FYNNEI. In nucleotides, the CDR3 is TGTGCCAGCAGTGAAGTTAGGAGAAACACCATATATTTT. This codes for CASSEVRRNTIYF.

At least ten counts were recorded for this clonotype. This rearrangement joins TRBV6-1 to TRBJ1-2; no clear D gene. CDR1 and CDR2 from the germline V gene are MNHNS and SASEGT. The CDR3 contains 15 residues. V was cut by 6 bases and J by 7 bases, with 21 bases left in between. CDR3 nucleotide sequence: TGTGCCAGCAGCTCTCCCTCTGTACCCCTGGGTGGCTACACCTTC. This codes for CASSSPSVPLGGYTF.

On this clonotype itself: Being one base from a much bigger clone, this may be a read error. This chain uses TRBV5-6 with TRBJ2-1, with D hard to call. Trimming shortened V by 1 base and J by 4 bases, and 18 bases separated the two germline ends. The length of the CDR3 is 17 residues. Germline lookup yields CDR1 SGHDT and CDR2 YYEEEE. CDR3 protein: CASSLLMSDKQYNEQFF. In DNA form, the CDR3 reads TGTGCCAGCAGCTTGTTGATGAGTGATAAGCAGTACAATGAGCAGTTCTTC.

The chain is built from TRBV20-1 and TRBJ2-1, with D unresolved. Germline-derived CDR1 and CDR2 are DFQATT and SNEGSKA (reference sequence). The germline V and J ends were trimmed by 5 bases and 5 bases, with 4 bases remaining between them. The CDR3 consists of 10 residues. CDR3 protein: CSAADNEQFF. In DNA form, the CDR3 reads TGCAGTGCTGCGGACAATGAGCAGTTCTTC.

There are many counts of this clonotype. The CDR3 protein is CASSPRRARQETQYF. The CDR3 nucleotides are TGTGCCAGCAGTCCCCGACGAGCCAGACAAGAGACCCAGTACTTC. The rearrangement joins TRBV28 to TRBJ2-5; no firm D call. Between the trimmed V and J ends, which lost 5 bases and 2 bases, there was a span of 15 bases. CDR3 length: 15 residues. Germline V gene lookup returns CDR1 MDHEN and CDR2 SYDVKM.

A word on this clonotype: This may be a read error: a much more frequent sequence differs by one nucleotide. This chain connects TRBV10-3 to TRBJ2-7; D not resolved. V dropped 10 bases and J dropped 6 bases, with 13 bases sitting between them. Germline V gene lookup returns CDR1 ENHRY and CDR2 SYGVKD. This CDR3 comprises 11 residues. CDR3 protein: CATYSACEQYF. The CDR3 DNA reads TGTGCCACCTACTCAGCCTGCGAGCAGTACTTC.

This clonotype was detected ten times or more. V and J are TRBV7-9 and TRBJ1-2; D not resolved. Per the germline V gene, CDR1 is SEHNR and CDR2 is FQNEAQ (reference sequence). The V end lost 3 bases, the J end lost 3 bases, and 14 bases lay between the germline ends. The CDR3 consists of 15 residues. The CDR3 DNA follows: TGTGCCAGCAGCTTTCTCACAGAATCAGACTATGGCTACACCTTC. Amino acid sequence: CASSFLTESDYGYTF.

This clonotype was detected ten times or more. The rearrangement uses TRBV20-1 and TRBJ2-7; unclear D gene. Germline CDR1 DFQATT, CDR2 SNEGSKA (reference sequence). V lost 1 base, J lost 1 base, and 8 bases lay in between. This CDR3 is built from 13 residues. CDR3 sequence reads: CSARVARSYEQYF. The CDR3 DNA reads as TGCAGTGCTAGAGTGGCCCGATCCTACGAGCAGTACTTC.

This clonotype was seen repeatedly, ten times or more. This rearrangement joins TRBV24-1 to TRBJ2-5; no clear D gene. This CDR3 spans 12 amino acids. Per germline, CDR1 KGHDR and CDR2 SFDVKD. Trimming stripped 3 bases from V and 5 bases from J, with 6 bases between. CDR3 nucleotide sequence: TGTGCCACCAGTGATCGGGCGGAGACCCAGTACTTC. It translates to CATSDRAETQYF.

This clonotype was counted ten times or more. J is TRBJ2-3 and V is TRBV6-1, with a tentative D call TRBD2 (5 bases). Germline V CDR1 and CDR2: MNHNS, SASEGT. The CDR3 has 12 amino acids. V shed 7 bases and J shed 14 bases, with 19 bases lying between them. The DNA for the CDR3 is TGTGCCAGCAATTTTGCCGAGGGCAGAAGGTATTTT. Its protein product is CASNFAEGRRYF.

About this clonotype itself: It may be a read error: a sequence one base away is much more abundant. The chain employs TRBV7-9 and TRBJ2-5; perhaps TRBD1 as D (5 bases). Per germline, CDR1 SEHNR and CDR2 FQNEAQ (reference sequence). The CDR3 covers 16 residues. V was pared by 3 bases and J by 7 bases, with 21 bases between. DNA for the CDR3: TGTGCCAGCAGCTTGGGGTTAGGGGAAGGAGAAGGGACCCAGTACTTC. This gives the protein CASSLGLGEGEGTQYF.

At least ten counts were recorded for this clonotype. The V and J genes are TRBV28 and TRBJ1-1; TRBD1 matches at 10 bases. Unmatched junction bases numbered 7, after V lost 3 bases and J lost 0 bases. The CDR3 runs 17 residues. Germline V lookup: CDR1 MDHEN, CDR2 SYDVKM. The CDR3 region has the DNA TGTGCCAGCAGTTTCCCCAGGACAGGGGGACTGAACACTGAAGCTTTCTTT. Its translation: CASSFPRTGGLNTEAFF.

This clonotype appeared many times. This chain joins TRBV20-1 and TRBJ2-5; tentatively, D is TRBD1 (6 bases). Per the germline V gene, CDR1 is DFQATT and CDR2 is SNEGSKA (reference sequence). V was clipped by 6 bases and J by 2 bases, with 13 bases between them. This CDR3 is built from 13 residues. The CDR3, as DNA: TGCAGTGCCCCAGGGACATCTCAAGAGACCCAGTACTTC. It specifies CSAPGTSQETQYF.

DNA of the CDR3: TGTGCCAGCAGTGAAAGCGGGACGTGGCAGGGGAGTCACACCTTC. Its translation is CASSESGTWQGSHTF. The chain links TRBV6-1 to TRBJ1-2; D possibly corresponds to TRBD1 (6 bases). V was clipped by 2 bases and J by 12 bases, with 22 bases between them. Germline values: CDR1 MNHNS, CDR2 SASEGT. This CDR3 region has 15 residues.

This clonotype occurred a few times. The chain employs TRBV19 and TRBJ2-7, with TRBD2 matching 7 bases. CDR1 LNHDA and CDR2 SQIVND come from the germline V gene (reference sequence). The CDR3 runs to 15 residues. Trimming cost V 6 bases and J 6 bases; bases outside gene matches: 14. The CDR3 protein is CASSPIAGVPGEQYF. The CDR3 DNA sequence: TGTGCCAGTAGCCCAATAGCGGGCGTACCGGGCGAGCAGTACTTC.

This clonotype has a count of ten or more. V is TRBV6-1 and J is TRBJ2-1; TRBD2 matches 13 bases. CDR1 is MNHNS and CDR2 is SASEGT in the germline V gene. V trimming: 7 bases; J trimming: 9 bases; junction bases outside the gene matches: 12. This CDR3 is 16 amino acids long. CDR3 in DNA: TGTGCCAGCATAGGGGCCCCGGGACTAGCGGGACCTGAGCAGTTCTTC. Translated: CASIGAPGLAGPEQFF.

Many counts were recorded for this clonotype. The chain employs TRBV20-1 and TRBJ1-2; TRBD1 matches 7 bases. V shed 5 bases, J shed 6 bases, and the junction held 6 bases outside the gene matches. Germline CDR1 and CDR2: DFQATT and SNEGSKA (reference sequence). This CDR3 spans 12 amino acids. CDR3 in amino acids: CSAPDRVNGYTF. In DNA, the CDR3 is TGCAGTGCTCCCGACAGGGTAAATGGCTACACCTTC.

This clonotype was detected a few times. V and J are TRBV24-1 and TRBJ2-4; maybe TRBD2 (6 bases). V gave up 4 bases and J gave up 8 bases, with 17 bases separating them. The CDR3 length is 15 residues. In germline, CDR1 is KGHDR, CDR2 SFDVKD. CDR3 sequence (DNA): TGTGCCACCAGTGAGACGACTAGTAGGAGTGACATTCAGTACTTC. It yields the protein CATSETTSRSDIQYF.

This clonotype was observed many times. The chain couples TRBV24-1 to TRBJ2-3; TRBD1 is a possible D gene (6 bases). This CDR3 has 14 amino acids. Germline V lookup: CDR1 KGHDR, CDR2 SFDVKD. Trimming took off 7 bases at V and 5 bases at J, with 15 bases between the two ends. The CDR3: CATSRGLPGDTQYF. CDR3 nucleotide sequence: TGTGCCACCAGCAGGGGCCTTCCAGGAGATACGCAGTATTTT.

The chain is built from TRBV12-3 or TRBV12-4 and TRBJ2-1, with 13 bases identical to TRBD2. V trimming: 6 bases; J trimming: 8 bases; junction bases outside the gene matches: 10. This CDR3 comprises 16 residues. CDR3 coding DNA: TGTGCCAGCAGCCGCCGACTAGCGGGAGGCCCCGATGAGCAGTTCTTC. It encodes CASSRRLAGGPDEQFF.

This clonotype occurred a few times. The chain combines TRBV30 with TRBJ2-7; 12 bases match TRBD1. Germline CDR1 reads GTSNPN; CDR2 reads SVGIG (reference sequence). The CDR3 is 15 amino acids. Trimming took 5 bases from V and 4 from J; bases not matched to a gene: 9. CDR3 nucleotide sequence: TGTGCCTGGGAATCGGGACAGGGGGCGAAGTACGAGCAGTACTTC. Translated, it gives CAWESGQGAKYEQYF.

This clonotype was observed a handful of times. This chain uses TRBV6-1 with TRBJ2-2; 12 bases line up with TRBD2. The germline V gene has CDR1 MNHNS and CDR2 SASEGT. This CDR3 contains 17 residues. The V gene end was trimmed by 5 bases and the J gene end by 0 bases; junction bases not matched to a gene: 4. The CDR3 sequence is CASSRGLAGSNTGELFF. The CDR3 DNA reads as TGTGCCAGCAGTCGCGGACTAGCGGGATCGAACACCGGGGAGCTGTTTTTT.

This clonotype was recorded at least ten times. The chain recombines TRBV6-5 with TRBJ2-1, with a weak D call TRBD2 (6 bases). V was pared by 1 base and J by 6 bases, with 10 bases between. This CDR3 is 14 amino acids long. Germline values: CDR1 MNHEY, CDR2 SVGAGI. The CDR3: CASSYLEGSNEQFF. DNA for the CDR3: TGTGCCAGCAGTTACTTGGAGGGTAGCAATGAGCAGTTCTTC.

This clonotype was counted between two and nine times. The chain joins TRBV24-1 to TRBJ2-3; D might be TRBD1 (6 bases). The V gene's germline CDR1 is KGHDR and CDR2 SFDVKD. The CDR3 is 16 amino acids. V gave up 3 bases and J gave up 2 bases, with 14 bases separating them. CDR3 bases: TGTGCCACCAGTGATGGACAGCAGAAGGCCACAGATACGCAGTATTTT. Protein: CATSDGQQKATDTQYF.